The 10 T cell receptor beta chains listed next were all sequenced from one sample in a study of shared T cell receptors in the human thymus. Generated by immunoSEQ multiplex PCR, the TCRdb table keeps only in-frame clones and is missing some. Of about 660,000 clones listed, around 89% are singletons. The same data also went into a second study, on human thymus T cells.

The sequenced sample was thymocytes. These TCRs come from a boy younger than two with a congenital heart defect.

This chain joins TRBV19 and TRBJ2-1; 8 nucleotides agree with TRBD2. The germline CDR1 and CDR2 sequences are LNHDA and SQIVND (reference sequence). Trimming took 5 bases from V and 3 from J; bases not matched to a gene: 12. The CDR3 covers 17 residues. Here the CDR3 DNA reads TGTGCCAGTAGTCCACCCAGCCTAGCGGGTATCTACAATGAGCAGTTCTTC. Its protein product is CASSPPSLAGIYNEQFF.

The rearrangement joins TRBV10-1 to TRBJ2-2; 8 nucleotides align to TRBD2. The CDR3 covers 17 residues. J gave up 7 bases and V 5 bases, and 15 bases lay outside the gene matches. Germline V lookup: CDR1 WNHNN, CDR2 SYGVQD (reference sequence). In nucleotides, the CDR3 is TGCGCCAGCAGTAAAATTCCTGAGCGGGAGTTAGGCGGGGAGCTGTTTTTT. Its translation is CASSKIPERELGGELFF.

The chain couples TRBV5-5 to TRBJ2-1; 9 bases are shared with TRBD1. V trimming: 4 bases; J trimming: 8 bases; junction bases outside the gene matches: 10. This CDR3 spans 15 amino acids. Germline assignment: CDR1 SGHKS and CDR2 YYEKEE (reference sequence). CDR3 in amino acids: CASSGTGTGFDEQFF. CDR3 coding DNA: TGTGCCAGCAGCGGCACCGGGACAGGGTTCGATGAGCAGTTCTTC.

The chain has TRBV25-1 and TRBJ2-2; no clear D gene. Germline V gene data show CDR1 as MGHDK and CDR2 as SYGVNS. V was clipped by 6 bases and J by 2 bases, with 4 bases between them. The CDR3 sequence is 12 residues long. The CDR3 is CASRANTGELFF. The CDR3 bases are TGTGCCAGCAGGGCAAACACCGGGGAGCTGTTTTTT.

This chain connects TRBV15 to TRBJ2-4, with a weak D call TRBD2 (7 bases). V was clipped by 2 bases and J by 5 bases, with 16 bases between them. Germline-derived CDR1 and CDR2 are LNHNV and YYDKDF (reference sequence). This CDR3 has 16 amino acids. CDR3 coding DNA: TGTGCCACCAGCAGAACACCTTGGGGGGGCGAAAACATTCAGTACTTC. As protein: CATSRTPWGGENIQYF.

The rearrangement uses TRBV11-3 and TRBJ1-2; D remains ambiguous. Trimming stripped 4 bases from V and 8 bases from J, with 14 bases between. The CDR3 consists of 13 residues. Germline V CDR1 and CDR2: SGHNT, YENEEA. The CDR3 sequence: CASSSRESGGYTF. In DNA form, the CDR3 reads TGTGCCAGCAGCTCCCGGGAATCGGGCGGCTACACCTTC.

V and J are TRBV5-1 and TRBJ1-4; possibly TRBD1 for D (5 bases). V was clipped by 0 bases and J by 7 bases, with 10 bases between them. Germline V gene data show CDR1 as SGHRS and CDR2 as YFSETQ. The CDR3 is made up of 14 amino acids. In DNA form, the CDR3 reads TGCGCCAGCAGCTTGGGGGGCGCCGGTGAAAAACTGTTTTTT. Amino acid sequence: CASSLGGAGEKLFF. The full variable domain, rest sourced from reference TRBV5-1 and TRBJ1-4, is KAGVTQTPRYLIKTRGQQVTLSCSPISGHRSVSWYQQTPGQGLQFLFEYFSETQRNKGNFPGRFSGRQFSNSRSEMNVSTLELGDSALYLCASSLGGAGEKLFFGSGTQLSVL.

The chain employs TRBV4-3 and TRBJ2-7, with TRBD2 matching over 7 bases. This CDR3 contains 15 residues. Germline CDR1 is LGHNA and CDR2 is YSLEER. J gave up 5 bases and V 0 bases, and 7 bases lay outside the gene matches. The CDR3, as DNA: TGCGCCAGCAGCCAAGAGATGACTAGCCCCAACGAGCAGTACTTC. This sequence encodes CASSQEMTSPNEQYF.

V is TRBV25-1 and J is TRBJ2-2, with 7 positions matching TRBD1. Germline CDR1 reads MGHDK; CDR2 reads SYGVNS. The CDR3 has 17 amino acids. The J segment lost 1 base and the V segment lost 3 bases, leaving 8 bases of the junction unmatched. The CDR3 here is CASSEGQFGENTGELFF. The CDR3, as DNA: TGTGCCAGCAGTGAGGGACAGTTTGGGGAGAACACCGGGGAGCTGTTTTTT.

This chain connects TRBV30 to TRBJ1-5; the D is unclear. Germline V lookup: CDR1 GTSNPN, CDR2 SVGIG (reference sequence). This CDR3 has 15 amino acids. V lost 3 bases and J lost 1, with 13 bases in between. The CDR3 is CAWSHGRVSNQPQHF. The CDR3 nucleotides read TGTGCCTGGAGCCACGGGAGGGTAAGCAATCAGCCCCAGCATTTT. The full variable domain, completed using reference TRBV30 and TRBJ1-5, is SQTIHQWPATLVQPVGSPLSLECTVEGTSNPNLYWYRQAAGRGLQLLFYSVGIGQISSEVPQNLSASRPQDRQFILSSKKLLLSDSGFYLCAWSHGRVSNQPQHFGDGTRLSIL.